This T cell receptor beta chain was sequenced during a study of OX40 agonist ivuxolimab in advanced cancers. Overall study context: Each dose-escalation patient presented with hepatocellular carcinoma, melanoma, renal cell or head and neck cancer.

Autoimmune disease history or systemic immunosuppression meant exclusion. Looked up from germline, CDR1 is SGDLS and CDR2 is YYNGEE. Trimming cost V 5 bases and J 0 bases, with 19 bases left between them. There are 17 residues in the CDR3. Produced via immunoSEQ multiplex PCR; TCRdb's table is partial and in-frame only. This sample has tens of thousands of clones, with over 75% found just once. This clonotype was sampled from an adult with an advanced solid tumor such as melanoma, head and neck, liver or kidney cancer. The chain links TRBV9 to TRBJ2-3, with D unclear. The source was CD4+ or CD8+ T cells sorted from blood, collected in a trial of the OX40 agonist ivuxolimab. The CDR3 DNA is TGTGCCAGCAGTCTAAAAGGGCCCGCCTCAAGCACAGATACGCAGTATTTT. The encoded protein is CASSLKGPASSTDTQYF.